The text below deals with one T cell receptor (beta chain). Its cognate antigen is unknown. The data are from a study of cytomegalovirus exposure and HLA in healthy donors. The study ran its PCR with 60 Vbeta and 13 Jbeta primers. The data were produced by immunoSEQ multiplex PCR, yet TCRdb's version contains in-frame clones alone and is incomplete. The sample lists around 190,000 clones, around four fifths occurring once. The V end lost 5 bases, the J end lost 4 bases, and 10 bases lay between the germline ends. CDR1 and CDR2 (germline): SGHRS, YFSETQ. The CDR3 has 14 residues. General study findings and limits: As immune exposure information, only CMV serostatus was available. Accurate HLA-A and HLA-B prediction from TCR beta sequences was reported for most subjects.

Material: PBMCs. This receptor was identified in a woman aged 40 to 50 in good health and CMV-seronegative. V gene TRBV5-1 combines with J gene TRBJ2-6; D gene uncertain. This chain's CDR3 is CASRYLQGANVLTF. CDR3 bases: TGCGCCAGCAGATACCTACAGGGGGCCAACGTCCTGACTTTC.